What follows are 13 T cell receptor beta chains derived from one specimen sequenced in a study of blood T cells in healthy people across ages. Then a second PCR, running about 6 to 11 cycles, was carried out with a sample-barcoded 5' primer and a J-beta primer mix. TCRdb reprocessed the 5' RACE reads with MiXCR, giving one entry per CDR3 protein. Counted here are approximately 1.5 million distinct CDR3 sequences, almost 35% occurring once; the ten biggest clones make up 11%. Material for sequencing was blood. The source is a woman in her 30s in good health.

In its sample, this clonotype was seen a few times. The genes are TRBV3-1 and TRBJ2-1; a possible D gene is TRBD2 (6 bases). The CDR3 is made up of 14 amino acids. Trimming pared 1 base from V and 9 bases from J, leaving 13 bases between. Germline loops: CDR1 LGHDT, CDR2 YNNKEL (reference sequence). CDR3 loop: CASSQAGTGGEQFF. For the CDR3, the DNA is TGTGCCAGCAGCCAAGCCGGGACTGGGGGTGAGCAGTTCTTC.

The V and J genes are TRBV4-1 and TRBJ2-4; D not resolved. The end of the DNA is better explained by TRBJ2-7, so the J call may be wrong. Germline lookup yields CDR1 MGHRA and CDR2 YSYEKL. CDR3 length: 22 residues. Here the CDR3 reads CASSQDRFECPDHFLCNYEQYF. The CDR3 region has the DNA TGCGCCAGCAGCCAAGACCGCTTCGAATGTCCGGACCACTTTCTGTGTAACTACGAGCAGTACTTC.

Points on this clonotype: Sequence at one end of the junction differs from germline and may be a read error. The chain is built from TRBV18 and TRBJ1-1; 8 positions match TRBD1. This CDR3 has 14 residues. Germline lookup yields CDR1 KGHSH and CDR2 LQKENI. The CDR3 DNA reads TGTGCCGGCTCAAGACAGGGGACAAACACTGAAGCTTTCTTT. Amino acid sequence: CAGSRQGTNTEAFF.

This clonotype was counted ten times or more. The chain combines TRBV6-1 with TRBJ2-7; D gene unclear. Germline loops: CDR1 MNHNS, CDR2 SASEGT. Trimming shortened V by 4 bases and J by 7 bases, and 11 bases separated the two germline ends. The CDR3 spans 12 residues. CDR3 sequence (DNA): TGTGCCAGCAGTGCGGACCTGGGGGAGCAGTACTTC. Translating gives CASSADLGEQYF.

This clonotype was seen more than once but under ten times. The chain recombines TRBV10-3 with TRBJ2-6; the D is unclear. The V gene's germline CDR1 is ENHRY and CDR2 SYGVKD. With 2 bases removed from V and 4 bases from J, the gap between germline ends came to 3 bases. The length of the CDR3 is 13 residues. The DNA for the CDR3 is TGTGCCATCAGTGAGGGGGGGGCCAACGTCCTGACTTTC. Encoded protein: CAISEGGANVLTF.

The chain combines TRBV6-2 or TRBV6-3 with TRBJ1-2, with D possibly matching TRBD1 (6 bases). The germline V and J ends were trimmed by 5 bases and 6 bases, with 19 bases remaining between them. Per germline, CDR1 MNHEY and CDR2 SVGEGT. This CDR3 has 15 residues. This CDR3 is CASSTRQVPIDGYTF. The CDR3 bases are TGTGCCAGCAGTACCCGACAGGTTCCAATCGATGGCTACACCTTC.

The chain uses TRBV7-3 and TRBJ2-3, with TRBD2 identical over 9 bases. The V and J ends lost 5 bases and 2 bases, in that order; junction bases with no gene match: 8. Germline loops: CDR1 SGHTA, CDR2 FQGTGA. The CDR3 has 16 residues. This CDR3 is CASSAGSGGTTDTQYF. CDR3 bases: TGTGCCAGCAGCGCAGGAAGCGGGGGGACCACAGATACGCAGTATTTT.

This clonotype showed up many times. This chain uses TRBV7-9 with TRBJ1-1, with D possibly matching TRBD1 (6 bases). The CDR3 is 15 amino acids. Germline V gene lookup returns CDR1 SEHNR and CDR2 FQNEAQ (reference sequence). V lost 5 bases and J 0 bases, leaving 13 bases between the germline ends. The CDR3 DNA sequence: TGTGCCAGCAGCATCCGGGACACTATGAACACTGAAGCTTTCTTT. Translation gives CASSIRDTMNTEAFF.

CDR3 sequence reads: CSALSGSPGDTQYF. CDR3 sequence (DNA): TGCAGTGCCCTTAGCGGGAGTCCCGGGGATACGCAGTATTTT. The chain employs TRBV20-1 and TRBJ2-3, with TRBD2 matching over 9 bases. This CDR3 is built from 14 residues. Trimming took 6 bases from V and 6 from J; bases not matched to a gene: 10. The V gene's germline CDR1 is DFQATT and CDR2 SNEGSKA (reference sequence).

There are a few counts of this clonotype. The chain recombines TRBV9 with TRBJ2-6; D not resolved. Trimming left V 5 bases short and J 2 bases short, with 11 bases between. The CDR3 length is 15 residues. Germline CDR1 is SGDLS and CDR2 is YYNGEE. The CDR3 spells CASSETVTGANVLTF. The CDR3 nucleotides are TGTGCCAGCAGTGAAACAGTTACTGGGGCCAACGTCCTGACTTTC. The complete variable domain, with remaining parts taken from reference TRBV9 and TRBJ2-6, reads DSGVTQTPKHLITATGQRVTLRCSPRSGDLSVYWYQQSLDQGLQFLIQYYNGEERAKGNILERFSAQQFPDLHSELNLSSLELGDSALYFCASSETVTGANVLTFGAGSRLTVL.

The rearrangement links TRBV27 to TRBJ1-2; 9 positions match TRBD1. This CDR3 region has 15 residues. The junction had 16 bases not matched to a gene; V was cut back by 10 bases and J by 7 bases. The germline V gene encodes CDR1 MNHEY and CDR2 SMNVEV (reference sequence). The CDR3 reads CATSKGGQGIPGYTF. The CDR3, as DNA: TGTGCCACCTCAAAGGGGGGACAGGGAATCCCTGGCTACACCTTC.

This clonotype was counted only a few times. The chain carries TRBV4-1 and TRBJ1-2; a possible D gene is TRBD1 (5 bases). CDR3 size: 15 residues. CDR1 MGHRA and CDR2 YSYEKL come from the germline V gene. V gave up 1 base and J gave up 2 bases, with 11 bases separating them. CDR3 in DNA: TGCGCCAGCAGCCAAGCGGCAGGGAGGAACTATGGCTACACCTTC. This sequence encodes CASSQAAGRNYGYTF.

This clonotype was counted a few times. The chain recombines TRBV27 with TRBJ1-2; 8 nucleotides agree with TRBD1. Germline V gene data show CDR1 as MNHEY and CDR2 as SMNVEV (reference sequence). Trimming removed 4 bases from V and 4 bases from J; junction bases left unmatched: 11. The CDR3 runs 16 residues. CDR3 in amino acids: CASSSIMGQATYGYTF. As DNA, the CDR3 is TGTGCCAGCAGTTCAATAATGGGACAGGCCACCTATGGCTACACCTTC.